These 14 T cell receptor beta chains share one sample of origin, sequenced in a study of shared clonotypes between healthy human individuals. Method: immunoSEQ multiplex PCR; TCRdb's copy keeps in-frame clones and lacks some. The table lists some 680,000 clones, 73% of them singletons, with around 1.8% in the top ten. Sample: memory CD4+ T cells sorted from blood. Subset meaning: CD45RA-negative fraction. The receptors shown here come from a woman in her thirties in good health.

Of note for this clone: Other DNA sequences in the same sample also yield this CDR3. V usage is TRBV11-1 and J usage is TRBJ1-1; D gene uncertain. The ends were cut back, 2 bases at V and 4 bases at J, with 8 bases in the middle. Germline CDR1 and CDR2: SGHAT and FQDESV (reference sequence). There are 13 residues in the CDR3. The DNA of the CDR3 is TGTGCCAGCAGCTTAAAGGAGTCCACTGAAGCTTTCTTT. Amino acid sequence: CASSLKESTEAFF.

The genes are TRBV28 and TRBJ1-1; D is unclear. The V and J ends lost 5 bases and 2 bases respectively, with 9 bases between them. Germline assignment: CDR1 MDHEN and CDR2 SYDVKM. The CDR3 loop spans 13 amino acids. The CDR3 reads CASSNGPNTEAFF. The CDR3 coding sequence is TGTGCCAGCAGTAACGGGCCAAACACTGAAGCTTTCTTT.

The chain combines TRBV27 with TRBJ1-2, with D maybe TRBD1 (6 bases). The CDR3 consists of 14 residues. Germline CDR1 MNHEY, CDR2 SMNVEV (reference sequence). The V and J ends lost 4 bases and 4 bases respectively, with 13 bases between them. The CDR3 protein is CASSSGQLIYGYTF. DNA of the CDR3: TGTGCCAGCAGTTCAGGACAGTTGATCTATGGCTACACCTTC.

This sequence joins TRBV19 and TRBJ2-1; D is ambiguous. Trimming cost V 4 bases and J 5 bases, with 15 bases left between them. CDR3 length: 15 residues. The germline V gene encodes CDR1 LNHDA and CDR2 SQIVND (reference sequence). CDR3 region: CASSRRRIPDNEQFF. The CDR3 region has the DNA TGTGCCAGTAGTAGGCGGCGGATACCCGACAATGAGCAGTTCTTC. Combining the CDR3 with reference TRBV19 and TRBJ2-1 gives the whole variable domain DGGITQSPKYLFRKEGQNVTLSCEQNLNHDAMYWYRQDPGQGLRLIYYSQIVNDFQKGDIAEGYSVSREKKESFPLTVTSAQKNPTAFYLCASSRRRIPDNEQFFGPGTRLTVL.

In its sample, this clone was seen many times. The rearrangement joins TRBV6-1 to TRBJ2-7; D may correspond to TRBD1 or TRBD2 (5 bases each). With 6 bases removed from V and 3 bases from J, the gap between germline ends came to 18 bases. Germline assignment: CDR1 MNHNS and CDR2 SASEGT. The CDR3 has 15 residues. The CDR3: CASRFPGTADYEQYF. The CDR3 DNA reads TGTGCCAGCAGGTTCCCCGGGACGGCAGACTACGAGCAGTACTTC.

The V and J genes are TRBV5-1 and TRBJ2-7; 10 nucleotides align to TRBD1. With 4 bases clipped from V and 6 bases from J, the junction kept 10 bases outside the gene matches. Germline V gives CDR1 SGHRS, CDR2 YFSETQ. The CDR3 covers 15 residues. The CDR3 DNA reads TGCGCCAGCAGCCCAGTGGACAGGGGGGTTCGCGAGCAGTACTTC. Translating gives CASSPVDRGVREQYF.

On this clone: This sequence is one base from a far larger clone and is likely a read error. Additional DNA sequences in this sample encode the identical CDR3. V and J are TRBV13 and TRBJ1-1; D might be TRBD1 (5 bases). This CDR3 comprises 14 residues. The germline gives CDR1 PRHDT, CDR2 FYEKMQ (reference sequence). Trimming left V 0 bases short and J 1 base short, with 6 bases between. In DNA form, the CDR3 reads TGTGCCAGCAGCTTAGGGGGGCAGAACACTGAAGCTTTCTTT. Its translation is CASSLGGQNTEAFF.

This clone was found a few times. The chain is built from TRBV19 and TRBJ2-1, with a tentative D call TRBD2 (5 bases). Germline loops: CDR1 LNHDA, CDR2 SQIVND (reference sequence). The CDR3 length is 15 residues. The germline V and J ends were trimmed by 7 bases and 2 bases, with 15 bases remaining between them. The CDR3 DNA is TGTGCCAGTACCCAAGGGAGCCGGGCCTACAATGAGCAGTTCTTC. Residues: CASTQGSRAYNEQFF.

The chain recombines TRBV7-2 with TRBJ2-7; TRBD2 agrees at 7 bases. The CDR3 totals 16 residues. V trimming: 2 bases; J trimming: 2 bases; junction bases outside the gene matches: 9. CDR1 and CDR2 from the germline V gene are SGHTA and FQGNSA. The CDR3 loop reads CASSLTSGGGTYEQYF. CDR3 DNA: TGTGCCAGCAGCTTAACGTCGGGGGGAGGGACCTACGAGCAGTACTTC. The full variable domain, in which reference TRBV7-2 and TRBJ2-7 provide the parts outside the CDR3, is GAGVSQSPSNKVTEKGKDVELRCDPISGHTALYWYRQSLGQGLEFLIYFQGNSAPDKSGLPSDRFSAERTGGSVSTLTIQRTQQEDSAVYLCASSLTSGGGTYEQYFGPGTRLTVT.

A single count supports this clone. The chain carries TRBV7-9 and TRBJ2-3; D gene ambiguous. This CDR3 contains 11 residues. CDR1 and CDR2 from the germline V gene are SEHNR and FQNEAQ (reference sequence). V gave up 5 bases and J gave up 6 bases, with 6 bases separating them. The CDR3 here is CASSRADTQYF. DNA of the CDR3: TGTGCCAGCAGCAGAGCGGATACGCAGTATTTT.

The chain links TRBV5-4 to TRBJ2-5, with D possibly being TRBD2 (5 bases). CDR3 length equals 15 residues. Germline assignment: CDR1 SGHNT and CDR2 YYREEE (reference sequence). V was cut by 0 bases and J by 6 bases, with 15 bases left in between. CDR3 region: CASSLGRAHQKTQYF. In nucleotides, the CDR3 is TGTGCCAGCAGCTTGGGGCGGGCCCACCAGAAGACCCAGTACTTC.

This clone was recorded a few times. The rearrangement links TRBV28 to TRBJ1-1; TRBD1 agrees at 7 bases. The CDR3 covers 13 residues. Germline trimming cut 8 bases from V and 3 bases from J; bases unmatched to any gene: 6. CDR1 MDHEN and CDR2 SYDVKM come from the germline V gene. The CDR3 loop reads CASVGTAYTEAFF. The CDR3 DNA reads as TGTGCCAGCGTAGGGACAGCCTACACTGAAGCTTTCTTT. Using reference TRBV28 and TRBJ1-1 for the parts outside the CDR3, the full variable domain is DVKVTQSSRYLVKRTGEKVFLECVQDMDHENMFWYRQDPGLGLRLIYFSYDVKMKEKGDIPEGYSVSREKKERFSLILESASTNQTSMYLCASVGTAYTEAFFGQGTRLTVV.

This clone was observed a few times. This specimen includes other DNA sequences encoding the same CDR3. The chain has TRBV5-1 and TRBJ2-1; D call uncertain. The CDR3 has 15 residues. Trimming removed 0 bases at V and 2 bases at J, with 9 bases between. CDR1 and CDR2 (germline): SGHRS, YFSETQ. The CDR3 protein is CASSLDRVAYNEQFF. CDR3 nucleotide sequence: TGCGCCAGCAGCTTGGATCGGGTAGCCTACAATGAGCAGTTCTTC.

This chain links TRBV7-8 with TRBJ1-3; 7 positions agree with TRBD1. V lost 2 bases to trimming and J lost 0 bases; unmatched junction nucleotides: 7. The germline V gene has CDR1 SGHVS and CDR2 FQNEAQ. This CDR3 has 17 residues. CDR3 DNA sequence: TGTGCCAGCAGCTTATGGGGACAGCCGAGCTCTGGAAACACCATATATTTT. This encodes CASSLWGQPSSGNTIYF.